This T cell receptor (beta chain) is drawn from a study of patients and donors after allogeneic stem cell transplantation. Trimming removed 4 bases from V and 4 bases from J, with 14 bases in between. The germline CDR1 and CDR2 sequences are SEHNR and FQNEAQ (reference sequence). The CDR3 is 16 amino acids. MiXCR, run by TCRdb on the RT-PCR reads, gives a single entry per CDR3 protein. The sample carries hundreds of thousands of distinct CDR3 sequences, approximately 16% recorded once. The sequenced material came from blood, either unsorted or a sorted T cell fraction (not recorded which). This chain links TRBV7-9 with TRBJ1-6; tentative D call: TRBD1 (6 bases). The TCR originated in a human donor who was either an allogeneic HSCT recipient or a stem cell or donor lymphocyte infusion donor (not recorded which). It is not recorded whose cells these are; they may come from a transplant donor. The DNA for the CDR3 is TGTGCCAGCAGCTGGGACAATGGGGTTTATAATTCACCCCTCCACTTT. Amino acid sequence: CASSWDNGVYNSPLHF.